These T cell receptor beta chains were read from a single sample in a study of cytomegalovirus exposure and HLA in healthy donors. The protocol was immunoSEQ multiplex PCR, while the TCRdb copy is restricted to in-frame clones and leaves out a portion. Of about 200,000 clones listed, almost 80% are singletons. Sample: PBMCs. The receptors shown here come from a man between 18 and 29 years old in good health and CMV-seronegative. Both conserved end residues are part of each CDR3. Fields, in order: CDR3 length, V gene, clone size, D gene, J gene, CDR3 protein, CDR3 DNA. A D gene is named only where the DNA matches it firmly. Clone size, where shown, is once, few, many, or a class for clones that have expanded.

CDR3 length: 17; V gene: TRBV5-1; clone size: NA; D gene: NA; J gene: TRBJ2-3; CDR3 protein: CASRKTGGLAGTDTQYF; CDR3 DNA: TGCGCCAGCAGGAAGACAGGGGGTCTAGCGGGAACAGATACGCAGTATTTT
CDR3 length: 14; V gene: TRBV5-6; clone size: NA; D gene: NA; J gene: TRBJ1-4; CDR3 protein: CASSPQGFSEKLFF; CDR3 DNA: TGTGCCAGCAGCCCGCAGGGGTTCAGTGAAAAACTGTTTTTT
CDR3 length: 18; V gene: TRBV13; clone size: NA; D gene: TRBD2; J gene: TRBJ2-7; CDR3 protein: CASSLGGGAGSQIYEQYF; CDR3 DNA: TGTGCCAGCAGCTTAGGCGGGGGAGCGGGATCGCAAATCTACGAGCAGTACTTC
CDR3 length: 13; V gene: TRBV7-7; clone size: NA; D gene: NA; J gene: TRBJ2-3; CDR3 protein: CASSLAEGDTQYF; CDR3 DNA: TGTGCTAGCAGCTTAGCTGAGGGAGATACGCAGTATTTT
CDR3 length: 15; V gene: TRBV18; clone size: few; D gene: NA; J gene: TRBJ2-3; CDR3 protein: CASSPGLLSTDTQYF; CDR3 DNA: TGTGCCAGCTCACCGGGACTTCTAAGCACAGATACGCAGTATTTT
CDR3 length: 14; V gene: TRBV10-3; clone size: once; D gene: NA; J gene: TRBJ2-7; CDR3 protein: CAISESNQGYEQYF; CDR3 DNA: TGTGCCATCAGTGAGTCGAATCAGGGCTACGAGCAGTACTTC
CDR3 length: 14; V gene: TRBV10-3; clone size: NA; D gene: NA; J gene: TRBJ1-3; CDR3 protein: CAIRPGHTGNTIYF; CDR3 DNA: TGTGCCATCAGACCGGGACATACGGGAAACACCATATATTTT
CDR3 length: 13; V gene: TRBV6-5; clone size: NA; D gene: NA; J gene: TRBJ2-3; CDR3 protein: CASRYGTTHTQYF; CDR3 DNA: TGTGCCAGCAGATACGGGACAACCCATACGCAGTATTTT
CDR3 length: 17; V gene: TRBV11-2; clone size: NA; D gene: TRBD2; J gene: TRBJ2-5; CDR3 protein: CASSLGGLAGNGETQYF; CDR3 DNA: TGTGCCAGCAGCTTAGGAGGACTAGCGGGGAATGGGGAGACCCAGTACTTC
CDR3 length: 15; V gene: TRBV4-2; clone size: once; D gene: TRBD2; J gene: TRBJ2-1; CDR3 protein: CASSQSLAGSDEQFF; CDR3 DNA: TGTGCCAGCAGCCAAAGCCTAGCGGGTTCCGATGAGCAGTTCTTC
CDR3 length: 14; V gene: TRBV21-1; clone size: NA; D gene: NA; J gene: TRBJ2-7; CDR3 protein: CASSPGTGSYEQYF; CDR3 DNA: TGTGCCAGCAGCCCCGGGACAGGGTCCTACGAGCAGTACTTC
CDR3 length: 13; V gene: TRBV7-7; clone size: few; D gene: NA; J gene: TRBJ2-3; CDR3 protein: CASSFLSTDTQYF; CDR3 DNA: TGTGCTAGCAGCTTCCTTAGCACAGATACGCAGTATTTT
CDR3 length: 15; V gene: TRBV5-5; clone size: NA; D gene: TRBD1; J gene: TRBJ1-2; CDR3 protein: CASSPRTGLDLGYTF; CDR3 DNA: TGTGCCAGCAGCCCAAGGACAGGGCTTGACCTTGGCTACACCTTC